This TCR beta chain stems from a study of glioma-infiltrating T cells after dendritic cell vaccination (TCRdb year 2016). About the full investigation: The cohort included some 15 glioblastoma patients drawn from Phase I and II dendritic cell vaccination trials, of whom 9 were newly diagnosed and 6 had recurrent disease. Patients received autologous tumor lysate-pulsed dendritic cell vaccination between 2003 and 2012. To make the vaccine, monocyte-derived dendritic cells were cultured for 6 to 7 days with IL-4 and GM-CSF and then pulsed overnight with autologous tumor lysate. Patients received three intradermal dendritic cell vaccine injections at biweekly intervals in the arm below the axilla. Deep sequencing of TCR beta CDR3 regions was used to quantify tumor-infiltrating lymphocyte content and compare tumor and blood repertoires in dendritic cell-vaccinated glioblastoma patients. Survival after dendritic cell vaccination was correlated with TCR sequencing metrics, such as TIL content and the overlap between tumor and blood repertoires.

Patients were selected for having adequate residual fresh-frozen tumor tissue and more than two years of available survival data. Although molecular status otherwise differed among the glioblastoma patients, no patient had an isocitrate dehydrogenase mutation. PBMC collection took place before vaccination, two weeks after the third vaccination, and at tumor progression if progression occurred. The Qiagen DNeasy Blood extraction Kit was used for extraction of genomic DNA. The immunoSEQ assay amplified TCRB CDR3 regions from approximately 2 micrograms of genomic DNA, or from all available DNA when less than that amount was available. Multiplex PCR used 60 forward primers for TCR V beta segments and 13 reverse primers for J beta segments. Synthetic control templates were spiked into each sample at limiting dilution to estimate reads per starting template. The Illumina HiSeq System generated 87 bp sequencing reads. The study's processing was this. PCR and sequencing errors were removed by a nearest neighbor algorithm that merged closely related sequences. TCR overlap was defined as the percentage of unique tumor TCR beta sequences that were also found in the peripheral blood of the same patient. TCRdb retrieved this table from immuneACCESS and kept in-frame rearrangements only. Not all clones are present; in checked studies, unresolved V genes account for under half, and no reason is known for the remainder. V, J and clone size were drawn from that table, and D and trimming were deduced from the DNA. The sample includes about 100,000 clones, with 75% to 85% observed a single time. Less than 7% of the sample is in the top ten clones.

What the work shows at the level of the full study, not this receptor alone: TCR clonality showed no direct relationship with survival, which suggests that a diverse polyclonal response may matter. The TCR overlap response model with three groups was called speculative and said to need prospective validation. After dendritic cell vaccination, a higher estimated pretreatment TIL content predicted longer time to progression and overall survival. The cohort was small and heterogeneous, with few patients having full blood and tumor sets and even fewer initial-recurrent tumor pairs.

This clone has only one observation. The antigen it binds to is not known. One base away there is no much larger clone; base qualities are not given. The starting material was blood, obtained before dendritic cell vaccination. The clonotype originates from a human donor with glioblastoma.

The CDR3 in this case is CASRRTGSEQYF. The nucleotide sequence is TGTGCCAGCCGCCGAACAGGCTCCGAGCAGTACTTC. This receptor chain uses TRBV6-5 and TRBJ2-7, and the D gene may be TRBD1, 5 bases matching. Counted from cysteine to phenylalanine, this CDR3 has 12 amino acids. This entry keeps only the CDR3 DNA: 36 bases, framed from base 1. Trimming at the junction amounts to 8 bases on V and 6 bases on J, and the germline ends lie 14 bases apart. The germline V gene encodes CDR1 MNHEY and CDR2 SVGAGI.